This T cell receptor beta chain was obtained from a study of human T cells and chemical hapten exposure. At the level of the study: Throughout a study of 20 to 25 weeks, patients underwent weekly scalp administration of diphenylcyclopropenone doses. Findings of the study overall: While controls formed fewer of them, expanded TCRs formed significantly more large CDR3 similarity clusters.

This clonotype was counted at least ten times. Its target is unknown. The CDR3 sequence is 15 residues long. V lost 3 bases and J lost 2, with 12 bases in between. CDR1 is SGHDT, CDR2 YYEEEE, per germline. Indicated time point: patch test 1, 2 weeks after DPC sensitization. As to treatment: therapeutic diphenylcyclopropenone sensitization with weekly scalp DPC. Blood collection happened ahead of applying each patch test. Original analysis: Across samples, TCR counts had a median of around 100,000 and ranged from 23,224 to 690,600. TCRdb itself ran the RACE reads through MiXCR, one entry per CDR3 protein. The V and J calls follow TCRdb's processing rather than the paper's. The repertoire holds nearly 350,000 distinct CDR3 sequences, with approximately 6.3% as singletons.

This receptor was taken from a woman aged 18-29 years with alopecia areata. Some clones in this sample may be carry-over from other donors' samples. The chain links TRBV5-6 to TRBJ1-5, with D maybe TRBD1 (5 bases). Source: whole blood, taken in connection with sensitization to the hapten diphenylcyclopropenone (DPC). The CDR3 reads CASSYYSQGNQPQHF. For the CDR3, the DNA is TGTGCCAGCAGCTACTACTCACAGGGCAATCAGCCCCAGCATTTT.